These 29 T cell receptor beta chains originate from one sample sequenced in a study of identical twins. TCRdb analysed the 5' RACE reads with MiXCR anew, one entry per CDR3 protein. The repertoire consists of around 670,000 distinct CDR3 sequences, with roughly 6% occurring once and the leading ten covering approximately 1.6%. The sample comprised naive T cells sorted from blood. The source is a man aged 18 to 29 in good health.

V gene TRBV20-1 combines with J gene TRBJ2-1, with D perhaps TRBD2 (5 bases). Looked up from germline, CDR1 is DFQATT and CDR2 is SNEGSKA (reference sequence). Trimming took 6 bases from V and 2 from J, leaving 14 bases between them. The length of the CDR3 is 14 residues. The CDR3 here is CSAHTRETYNEQFF. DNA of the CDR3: TGCAGTGCCCATACTAGAGAAACCTACAATGAGCAGTTCTTC.

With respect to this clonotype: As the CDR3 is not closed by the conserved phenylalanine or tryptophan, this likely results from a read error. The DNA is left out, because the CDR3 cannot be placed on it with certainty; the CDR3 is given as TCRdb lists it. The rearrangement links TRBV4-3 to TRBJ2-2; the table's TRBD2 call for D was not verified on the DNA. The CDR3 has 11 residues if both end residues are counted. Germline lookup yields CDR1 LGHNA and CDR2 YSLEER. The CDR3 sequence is CASSQASVSLS.

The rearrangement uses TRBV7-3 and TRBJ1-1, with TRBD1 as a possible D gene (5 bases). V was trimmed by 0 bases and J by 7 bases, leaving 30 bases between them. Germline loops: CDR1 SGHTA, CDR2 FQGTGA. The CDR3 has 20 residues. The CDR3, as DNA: TGTGCCAGCAGCTTAACACGCCCGGGACCTATGAGTTTGGGGAGGTTTGAAGCTTTCTTT. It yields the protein CASSLTRPGPMSLGRFEAFF.

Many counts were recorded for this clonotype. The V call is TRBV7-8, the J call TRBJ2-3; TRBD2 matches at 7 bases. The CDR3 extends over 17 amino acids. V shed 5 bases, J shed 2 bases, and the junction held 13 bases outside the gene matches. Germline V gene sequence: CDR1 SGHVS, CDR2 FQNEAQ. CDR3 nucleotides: TGTGCCAGCAGCATAAGCGGGACCCTCATCCTCACAGATACGCAGTATTTT. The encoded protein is CASSISGTLILTDTQYF.

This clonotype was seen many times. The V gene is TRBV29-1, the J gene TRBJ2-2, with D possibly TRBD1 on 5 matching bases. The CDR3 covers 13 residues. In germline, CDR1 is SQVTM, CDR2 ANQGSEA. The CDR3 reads CSATRELAGELFF. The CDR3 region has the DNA TGCAGTGCGACCAGGGAACTGGCCGGGGAGCTGTTTTTT.

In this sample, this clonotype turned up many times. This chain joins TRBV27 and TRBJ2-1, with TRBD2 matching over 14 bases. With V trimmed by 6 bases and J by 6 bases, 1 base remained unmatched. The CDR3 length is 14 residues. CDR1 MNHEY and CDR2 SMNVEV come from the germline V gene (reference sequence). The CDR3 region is CASSGLAGGNEQFF. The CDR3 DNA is TGTGCCAGCAGCGGACTAGCGGGAGGCAATGAGCAGTTCTTC.

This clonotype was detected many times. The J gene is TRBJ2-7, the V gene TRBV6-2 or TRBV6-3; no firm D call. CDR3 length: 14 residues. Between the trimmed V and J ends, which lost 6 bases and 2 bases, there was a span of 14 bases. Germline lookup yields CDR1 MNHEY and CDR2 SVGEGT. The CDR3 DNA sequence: TGTGCCAGCAGCCGATCAGGTTCGGCCTACGAGCAGTACTTC. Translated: CASSRSGSAYEQYF.

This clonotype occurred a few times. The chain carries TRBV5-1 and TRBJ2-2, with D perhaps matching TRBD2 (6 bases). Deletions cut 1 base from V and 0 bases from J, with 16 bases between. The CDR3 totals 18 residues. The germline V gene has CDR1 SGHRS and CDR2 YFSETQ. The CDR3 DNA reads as TGCGCCAGCAGCTTGCGATGGGGGGACGAAGCGAACACCGGGGAGCTGTTTTTT. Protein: CASSLRWGDEANTGELFF.

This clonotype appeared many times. The CDR3 bases are TGTGCCACCCGGGACAGCACTAATTCACCCCTCCACTTT. It specifies CATRDSTNSPLHF. The V call is TRBV10-3, the J call TRBJ1-6; 7 nucleotides agree with TRBD1. CDR3 length: 13 residues. Germline CDR1 ENHRY, CDR2 SYGVKD. The V and J ends lost 10 bases and 6 bases, in that order; junction bases with no gene match: 6.

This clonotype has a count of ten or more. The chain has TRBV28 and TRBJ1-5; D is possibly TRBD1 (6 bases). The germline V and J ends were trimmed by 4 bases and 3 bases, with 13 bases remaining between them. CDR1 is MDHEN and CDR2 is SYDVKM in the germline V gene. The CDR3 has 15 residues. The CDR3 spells CASSSGGLNNQPQHF. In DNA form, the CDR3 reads TGTGCCAGCAGTTCGGGGGGGCTTAACAATCAGCCCCAGCATTTT.

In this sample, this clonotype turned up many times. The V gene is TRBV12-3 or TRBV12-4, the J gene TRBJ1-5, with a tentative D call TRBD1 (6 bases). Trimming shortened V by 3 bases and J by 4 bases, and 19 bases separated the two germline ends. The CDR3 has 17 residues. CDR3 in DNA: TGTGCCAGCAGTTTTGGTATGGGGAACAGGGAAAATCAGCCCCAGCATTTT. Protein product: CASSFGMGNRENQPQHF.

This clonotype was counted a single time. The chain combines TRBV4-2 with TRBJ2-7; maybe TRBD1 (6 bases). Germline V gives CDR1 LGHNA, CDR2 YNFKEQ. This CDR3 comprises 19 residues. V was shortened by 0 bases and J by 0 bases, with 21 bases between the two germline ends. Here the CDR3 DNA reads TGTGCCAGCAGCCAAGATCTAAGTTTGTGGACAGCGAGCTCCTACGAGCAGTACTTC. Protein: CASSQDLSLWTASSYEQYF.

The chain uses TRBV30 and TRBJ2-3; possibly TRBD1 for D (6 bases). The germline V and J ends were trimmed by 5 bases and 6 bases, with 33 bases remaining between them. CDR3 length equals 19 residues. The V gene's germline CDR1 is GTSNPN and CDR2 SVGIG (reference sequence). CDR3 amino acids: CAWWGQGPLSARGMDTQYF. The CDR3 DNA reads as TGTGCCTGGTGGGGCCAGGGGCCATTGAGCGCTCGAGGAATGGATACGCAGTATTTT.

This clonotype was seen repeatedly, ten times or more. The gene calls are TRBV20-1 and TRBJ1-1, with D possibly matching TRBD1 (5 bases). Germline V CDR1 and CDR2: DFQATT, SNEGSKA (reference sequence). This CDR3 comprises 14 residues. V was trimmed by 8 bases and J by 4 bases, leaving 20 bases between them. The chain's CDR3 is CSIRGRRGTTEAFF. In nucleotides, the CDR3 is TGCAGTATCAGAGGGAGGCGAGGGACCACTGAAGCTTTCTTT.

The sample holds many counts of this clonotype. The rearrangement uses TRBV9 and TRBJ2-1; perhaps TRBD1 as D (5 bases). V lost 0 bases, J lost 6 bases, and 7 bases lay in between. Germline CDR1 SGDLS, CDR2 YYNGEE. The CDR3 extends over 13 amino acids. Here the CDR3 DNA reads TGTGCCAGCAGCGTAGAAGGGGCCAATGAGCAGTTCTTC. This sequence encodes CASSVEGANEQFF.

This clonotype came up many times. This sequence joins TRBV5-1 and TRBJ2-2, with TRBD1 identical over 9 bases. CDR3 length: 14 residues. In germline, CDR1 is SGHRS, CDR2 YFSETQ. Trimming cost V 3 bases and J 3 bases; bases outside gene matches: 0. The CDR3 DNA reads TGCGCCAGCAGCTGGGACAGGGACACCGGGGAGCTGTTTTTT. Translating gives CASSWDRDTGELFF.

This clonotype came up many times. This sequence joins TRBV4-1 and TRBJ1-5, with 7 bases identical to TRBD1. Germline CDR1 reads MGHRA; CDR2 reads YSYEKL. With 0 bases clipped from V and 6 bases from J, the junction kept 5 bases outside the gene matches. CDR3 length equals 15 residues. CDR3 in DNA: TGCGCCAGCAGCCAAGAGGCAGGGGGGGGTCAGCCCCAGCATTTT. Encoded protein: CASSQEAGGGQPQHF.

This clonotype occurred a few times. The CDR3 loop reads CASSLGPASYEQYV. The CDR3 nucleotides read TGTGCCAGCAGCTTAGGGCCTGCCTCGTACGAGCAGTACGTC. The chain employs TRBV11-2 and TRBJ2-7; no reliable D call. Germline V CDR1 and CDR2: SGHAT, FQNNGV. The CDR3 extends over 14 amino acids. V was pared by 1 base and J by 4 bases, with 11 bases between.

CDR3 region: CASSLTHQGISEHEQYF. DNA for the CDR3: TGTGCCAGCAGCCTAACCCACCAGGGAATCTCGGAGCACGAGCAGTACTTC. The chain is built from TRBV7-2 and TRBJ2-7, with D possibly matching TRBD1 (5 bases). Germline V gene data show CDR1 as SGHTA and CDR2 as FQGNSA. CDR3 length equals 17 residues. V lost 5 bases and J 5 bases, leaving 25 bases between the germline ends. The full variable domain, completed using reference TRBV7-2 and TRBJ2-7, is GAGVSQSPSNKVTEKGKDVELRCDPISGHTALYWYRQSLGQGLEFLIYFQGNSAPDKSGLPSDRFSAERTGGSVSTLTIQRTQQEDSAVYLCASSLTHQGISEHEQYFGPGTRLTVT.

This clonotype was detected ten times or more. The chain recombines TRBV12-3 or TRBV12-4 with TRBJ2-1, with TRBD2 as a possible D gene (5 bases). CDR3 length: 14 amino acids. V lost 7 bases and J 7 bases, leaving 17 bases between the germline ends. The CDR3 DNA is TGTGCCAGCACCAACTCAGGAGGTTTTAATGAGCAGTTCTTC. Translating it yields CASTNSGGFNEQFF.

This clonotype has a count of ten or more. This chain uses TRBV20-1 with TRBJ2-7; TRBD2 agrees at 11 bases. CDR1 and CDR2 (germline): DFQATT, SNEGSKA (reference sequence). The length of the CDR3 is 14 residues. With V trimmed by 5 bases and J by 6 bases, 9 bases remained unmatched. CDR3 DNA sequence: TGCAGTGCTGAGGGAGGGCTAGCGGGAGGCGAGCAGTACTTC. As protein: CSAEGGLAGGEQYF.

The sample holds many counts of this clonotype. CDR3 sequence (DNA): TGCAGTGCTAGCTATGGGGGCAATGAGCAGTTCTTC. Translation: CSASYGGNEQFF. The V gene is TRBV20-1, the J gene TRBJ2-1; either TRBD1 or TRBD2 may fit D (5 bases each). V was cut by 3 bases and J by 6 bases, with 9 bases left in between. CDR3 size: 12 residues. Germline CDR1 is DFQATT and CDR2 is SNEGSKA (reference sequence).

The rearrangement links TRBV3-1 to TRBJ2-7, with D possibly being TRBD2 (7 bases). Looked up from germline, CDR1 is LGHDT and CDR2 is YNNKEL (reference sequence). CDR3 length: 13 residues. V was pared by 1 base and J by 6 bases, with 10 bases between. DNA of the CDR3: TGTGCCAGCAGCCAAGGAGGGGGGGCCGAGCAGTACGTC. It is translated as CASSQGGGAEQYV.

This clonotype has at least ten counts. As DNA, the CDR3 is TGTGCCAGCAGCCTCGGGCATCCAAACGGTGGCTACACCTTC. Residues: CASSLGHPNGGYTF. V gene TRBV27 combines with J gene TRBJ1-2; no clear D gene. The CDR3 length is 14 residues. Trimming stripped 6 bases from V and 7 bases from J, with 18 bases between. Germline lookup yields CDR1 MNHEY and CDR2 SMNVEV (reference sequence).

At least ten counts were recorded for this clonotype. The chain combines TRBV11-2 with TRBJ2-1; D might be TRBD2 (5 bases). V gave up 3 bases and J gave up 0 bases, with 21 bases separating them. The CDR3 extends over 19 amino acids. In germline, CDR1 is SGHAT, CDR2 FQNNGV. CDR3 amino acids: CASSLILALASGSYNEQFF. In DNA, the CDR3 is TGTGCCAGCAGCTTGATTTTGGCCCTAGCTTCCGGCTCCTACAATGAGCAGTTCTTC.

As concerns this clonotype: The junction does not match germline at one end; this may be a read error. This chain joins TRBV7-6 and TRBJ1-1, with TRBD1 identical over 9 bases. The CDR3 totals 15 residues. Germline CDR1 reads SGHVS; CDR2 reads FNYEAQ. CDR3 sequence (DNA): TGTGCCACCAGCCCTAACAGGGGGCAGGGCACTGAAGCTTTCTTT. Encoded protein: CATSPNRGQGTEAFF.

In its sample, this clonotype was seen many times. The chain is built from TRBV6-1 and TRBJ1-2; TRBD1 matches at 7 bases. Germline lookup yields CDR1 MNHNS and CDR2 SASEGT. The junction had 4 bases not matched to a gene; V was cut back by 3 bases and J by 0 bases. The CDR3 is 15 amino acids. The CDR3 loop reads CASSDRGASNYGYTF. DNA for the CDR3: TGTGCCAGCAGTGACAGGGGGGCTTCTAACTATGGCTACACCTTC.

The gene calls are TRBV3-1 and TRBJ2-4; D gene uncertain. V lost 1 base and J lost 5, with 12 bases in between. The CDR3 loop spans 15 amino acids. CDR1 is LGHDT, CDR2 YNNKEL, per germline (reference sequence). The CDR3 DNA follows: TGTGCCAGCAGCCAAGGTTGGTCTACCGAAAACATTCAGTACTTC. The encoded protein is CASSQGWSTENIQYF.

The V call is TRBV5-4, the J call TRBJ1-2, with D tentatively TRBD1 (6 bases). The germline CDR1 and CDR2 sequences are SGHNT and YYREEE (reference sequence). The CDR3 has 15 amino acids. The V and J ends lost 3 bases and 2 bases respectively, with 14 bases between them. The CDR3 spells CASSWVVGQNYGYTF. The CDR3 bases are TGTGCCAGCAGCTGGGTTGTCGGACAGAACTATGGCTACACCTTC.